This entry is about one T cell receptor beta chain. The antigen remains unidentified. One end of the junction varies from germline; a read error may be responsible. The input was approximately 0.45 ug total RNA; TCR beta cDNA was made from it with a constant-region primer. Libraries for TCR beta were built through three nested multiplex PCR rounds, which together made up a slightly modified ARM-PCR procedure. TRBV1-TRBV30 forward primers and a C-beta reverse primer were used in the first two PCR rounds, which each ran for 9 to 10 cycles. TCRdb re-analysed the multiplex PCR reads in MiXCR, keeping a single row per CDR3 protein. The sample contains about 200,000 distinct CDR3 sequences, around 60% of which appear only once. Germline DNA was also extracted, with blood RNA taken from unsorted whole blood. Germline CDR1 GTSNPN, CDR2 SVGIG (reference sequence). This CDR3 spans 12 amino acids. The data were taken from a study of tumor-infiltrating lymphocytes in primary liver carcinoma.

Regarding the study as a whole: The overlap of tumor-adjacent and tumor-blood pairs was smaller than that of tumor region pairs. Being bulk and unsorted, samples allowed no CD4+ and CD8+ repertoire comparison.

This receptor was taken from a woman aged 60-75 years with primary liver carcinoma and hepatitis B virus infection. The chain combines TRBV30 with TRBJ1-1; unclear D gene. The specimen sequenced was peripheral blood. CDR3 DNA: TGTGCCTGGAGCTCTTTAAACACTGGAGCTTTCTTT. It is translated as CAWSSLNTGAFF. The full variable domain, completed using reference TRBV30 and TRBJ1-1, is SQTIHQWPATLVQPVGSPLSLECTVEGTSNPNLYWYRQAAGRGLQLLFYSVGIGQISSEVPQNLSASRPQDRQFILSSKKLLLSDSGFYLCAWSSLNTGAFFGQGTRLTVV.